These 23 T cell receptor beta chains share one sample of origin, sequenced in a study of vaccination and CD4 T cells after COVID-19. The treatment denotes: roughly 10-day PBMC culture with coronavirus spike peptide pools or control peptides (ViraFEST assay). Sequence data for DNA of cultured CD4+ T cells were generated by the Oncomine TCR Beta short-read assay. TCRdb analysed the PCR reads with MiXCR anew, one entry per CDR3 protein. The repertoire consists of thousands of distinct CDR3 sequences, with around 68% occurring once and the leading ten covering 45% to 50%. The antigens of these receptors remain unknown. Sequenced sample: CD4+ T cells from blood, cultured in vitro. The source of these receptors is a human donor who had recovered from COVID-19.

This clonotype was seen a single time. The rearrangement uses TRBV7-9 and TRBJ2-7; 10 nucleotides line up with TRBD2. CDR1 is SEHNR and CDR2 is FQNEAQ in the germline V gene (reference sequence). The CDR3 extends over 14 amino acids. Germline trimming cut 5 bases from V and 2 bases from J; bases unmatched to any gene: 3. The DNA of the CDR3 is TGTGCCAGCAGCGATAGCGGGGGGACCTACGAGCAGTACTTC. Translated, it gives CASSDSGGTYEQYF.

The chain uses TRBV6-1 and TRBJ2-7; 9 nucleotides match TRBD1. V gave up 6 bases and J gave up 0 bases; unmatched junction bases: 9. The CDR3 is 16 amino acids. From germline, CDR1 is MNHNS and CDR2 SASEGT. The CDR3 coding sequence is TGTGCCAGCAGCACCTCTCGGGACAGGGACTCCTACGAGCAGTACTTC. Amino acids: CASSTSRDRDSYEQYF.

In DNA, the CDR3 is TGCAGTGCCCAGTGGCGGGGGAACCAAGAGACCCAGTACTTC. It translates to CSAQWRGNQETQYF. This sequence joins TRBV20-1 and TRBJ2-5; 7 bases align to TRBD2. This CDR3 region has 14 residues. The V gene end was trimmed by 6 bases and the J gene end by 0 bases; junction bases not matched to a gene: 7. Germline assignment: CDR1 DFQATT and CDR2 SNEGSKA (reference sequence).

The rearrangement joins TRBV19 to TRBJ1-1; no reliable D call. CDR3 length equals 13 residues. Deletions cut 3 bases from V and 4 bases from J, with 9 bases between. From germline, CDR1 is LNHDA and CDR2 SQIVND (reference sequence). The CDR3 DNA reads TGTGCCAGTAGTATCGGGGAAGGCACTGAAGCTTTCTTT. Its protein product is CASSIGEGTEAFF. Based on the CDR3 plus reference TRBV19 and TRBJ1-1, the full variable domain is DGGITQSPKYLFRKEGQNVTLSCEQNLNHDAMYWYRQDPGQGLRLIYYSQIVNDFQKGDIAEGYSVSREKKESFPLTVTSAQKNPTAFYLCASSIGEGTEAFFGQGTRLTVV.

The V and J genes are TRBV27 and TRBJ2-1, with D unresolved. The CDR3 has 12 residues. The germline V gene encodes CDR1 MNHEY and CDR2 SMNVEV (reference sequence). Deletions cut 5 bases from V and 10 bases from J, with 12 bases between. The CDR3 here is CASSRVGGEQFF. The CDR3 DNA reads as TGTGCCAGCAGTAGAGTTGGCGGAGAGCAGTTCTTC.

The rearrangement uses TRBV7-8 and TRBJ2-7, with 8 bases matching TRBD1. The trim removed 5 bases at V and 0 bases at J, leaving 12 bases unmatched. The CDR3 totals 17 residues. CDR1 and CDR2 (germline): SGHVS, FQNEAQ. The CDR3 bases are TGTGCCAGCAGCCTCCCGGAGACAGGGGCTCTCTCCTACGAGCAGTACTTC. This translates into CASSLPETGALSYEQYF.

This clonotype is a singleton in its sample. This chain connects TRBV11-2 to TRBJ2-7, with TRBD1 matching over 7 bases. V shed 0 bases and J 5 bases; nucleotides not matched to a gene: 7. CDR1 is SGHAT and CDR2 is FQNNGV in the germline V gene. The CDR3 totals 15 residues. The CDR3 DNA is TGTGCCAGCAGCTTAGAGGGACAGACCTGGAACGAGCAGTACTTC. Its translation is CASSLEGQTWNEQYF.

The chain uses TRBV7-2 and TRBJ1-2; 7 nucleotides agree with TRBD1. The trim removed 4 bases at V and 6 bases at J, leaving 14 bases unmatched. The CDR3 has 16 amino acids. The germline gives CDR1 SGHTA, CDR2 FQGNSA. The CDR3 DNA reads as TGTGCCAGCAGCTCCCTGACAGGGATGGAGGAAGATGGCTACACCTTC. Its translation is CASSSLTGMEEDGYTF.

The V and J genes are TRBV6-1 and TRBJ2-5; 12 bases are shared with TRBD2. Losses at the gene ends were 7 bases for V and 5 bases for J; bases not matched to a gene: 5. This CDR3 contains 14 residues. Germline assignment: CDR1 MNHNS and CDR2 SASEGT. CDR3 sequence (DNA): TGTGCCAGCACTTCTAGCGGGGGGGGGGAGACCCAGTACTTC. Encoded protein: CASTSSGGGETQYF.

The CDR3 sequence: CSASPSGSAADTQYF. For the CDR3, the DNA is TGCAGTGCTAGTCCTAGCGGGAGTGCCGCAGATACGCAGTATTTT. The chain couples TRBV20-1 to TRBJ2-3; TRBD2 matches 10 bases. The V and J ends lost 3 bases and 4 bases, in that order; junction bases with no gene match: 7. CDR3 size: 15 residues. Per germline, CDR1 DFQATT and CDR2 SNEGSKA (reference sequence).

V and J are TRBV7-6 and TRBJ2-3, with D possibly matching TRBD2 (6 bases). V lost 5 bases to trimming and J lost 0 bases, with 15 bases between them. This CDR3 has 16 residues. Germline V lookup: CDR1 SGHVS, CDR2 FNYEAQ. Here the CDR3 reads CASSHGTGSSTDTQYF. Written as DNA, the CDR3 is TGTGCCAGCAGCCACGGGACCGGGAGCAGCACAGATACGCAGTATTTT.

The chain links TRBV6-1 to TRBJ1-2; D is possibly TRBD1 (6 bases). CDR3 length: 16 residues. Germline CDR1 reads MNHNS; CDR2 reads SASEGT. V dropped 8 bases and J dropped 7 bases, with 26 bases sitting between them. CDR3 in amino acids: CASDDRSFISVSGYTF. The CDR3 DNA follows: TGTGCCAGCGACGACAGGTCCTTTATTTCCGTGAGTGGCTACACCTTC.

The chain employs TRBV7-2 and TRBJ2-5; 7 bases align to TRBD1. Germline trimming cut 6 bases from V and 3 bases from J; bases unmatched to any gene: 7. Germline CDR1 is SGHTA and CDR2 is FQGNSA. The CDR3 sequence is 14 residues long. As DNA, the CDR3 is TGTGCCAGCAGACGGGACAGATTTAAAGAGACCCAGTACTTC. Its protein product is CASRRDRFKETQYF.

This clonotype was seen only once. The CDR3 coding sequence is TGTGCCAGCAGCTTAAGGGGGGGCACAGGGAGAAACACTGAAGCTTTCTTT. Translation gives CASSLRGGTGRNTEAFF. The V and J genes are TRBV7-9 and TRBJ1-1, with D perhaps TRBD1 (6 bases). Looked up from germline, CDR1 is SEHNR and CDR2 is FQNEAQ (reference sequence). V was clipped by 2 bases and J by 2 bases, with 18 bases between them. This CDR3 has 17 residues.

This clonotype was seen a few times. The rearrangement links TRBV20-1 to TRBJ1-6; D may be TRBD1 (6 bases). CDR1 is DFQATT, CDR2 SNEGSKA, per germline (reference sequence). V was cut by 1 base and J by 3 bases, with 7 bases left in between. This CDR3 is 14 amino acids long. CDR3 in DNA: TGCAGTGCTAGAGGCAGGGGCTATAATTCACCCCTCCACTTT. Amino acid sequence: CSARGRGYNSPLHF.

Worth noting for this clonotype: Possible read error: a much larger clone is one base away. The CDR3 loop reads CASSLGQYYGHTF. CDR3 nucleotides: TGTGCCAGCAGCTTAGGACAGTACTATGGCCACACCTTC. The gene calls are TRBV7-8 and TRBJ1-2; weak D call: TRBD1 (5 bases). The CDR3 sequence is 13 residues long. Germline V CDR1 and CDR2: SGHVS, FQNEAQ.

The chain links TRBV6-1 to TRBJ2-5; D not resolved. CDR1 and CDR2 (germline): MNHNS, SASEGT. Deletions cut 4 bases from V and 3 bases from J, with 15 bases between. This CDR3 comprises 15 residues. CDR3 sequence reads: CASSGPSTAKETQYF. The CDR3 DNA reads TGTGCCAGCAGTGGACCCTCGACCGCGAAAGAGACCCAGTACTTC.

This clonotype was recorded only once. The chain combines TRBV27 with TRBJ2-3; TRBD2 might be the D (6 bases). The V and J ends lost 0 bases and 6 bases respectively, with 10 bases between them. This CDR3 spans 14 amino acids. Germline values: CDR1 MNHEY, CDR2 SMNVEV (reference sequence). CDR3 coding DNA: TGTGCCAGCAGTTTATCGTCCCGGGAGGATACGCAGTATTTT. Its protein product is CASSLSSREDTQYF.

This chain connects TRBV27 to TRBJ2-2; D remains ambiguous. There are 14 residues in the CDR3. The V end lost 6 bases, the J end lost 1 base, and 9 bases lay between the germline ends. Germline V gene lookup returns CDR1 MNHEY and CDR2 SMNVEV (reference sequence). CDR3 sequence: CASRFSRNTGELFF. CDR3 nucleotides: TGTGCCAGCAGATTTTCTAGGAACACCGGGGAGCTGTTTTTT.

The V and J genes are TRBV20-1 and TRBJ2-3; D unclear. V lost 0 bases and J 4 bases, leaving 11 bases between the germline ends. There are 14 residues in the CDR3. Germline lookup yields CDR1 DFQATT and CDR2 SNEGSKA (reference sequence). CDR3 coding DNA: TGCAGTGCTAGAGATTGGTCGGGCTCAGATACGCAGTATTTT. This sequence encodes CSARDWSGSDTQYF.

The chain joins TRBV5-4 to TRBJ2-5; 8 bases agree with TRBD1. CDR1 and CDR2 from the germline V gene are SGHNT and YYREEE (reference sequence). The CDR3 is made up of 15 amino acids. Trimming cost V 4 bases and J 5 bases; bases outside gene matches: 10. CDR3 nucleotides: TGTGCCAGCAGCGAGCAGGACAGGGCAGGCGAGACCCAGTACTTC. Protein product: CASSEQDRAGETQYF.

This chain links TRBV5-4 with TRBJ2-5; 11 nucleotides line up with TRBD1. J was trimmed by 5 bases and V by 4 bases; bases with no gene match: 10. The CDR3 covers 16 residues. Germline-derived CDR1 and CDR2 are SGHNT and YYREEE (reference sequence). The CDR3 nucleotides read TGTGCCAGCAGCGCACCACCGGGACAGGGGGACGAGACCCAGTACTTC. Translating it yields CASSAPPGQGDETQYF.

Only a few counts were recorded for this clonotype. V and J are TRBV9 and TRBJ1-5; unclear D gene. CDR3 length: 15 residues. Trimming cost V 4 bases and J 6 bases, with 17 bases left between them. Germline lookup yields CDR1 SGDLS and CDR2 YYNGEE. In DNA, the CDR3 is TGTGCCAGCAGCAGAGACCCCTTTGGTGGTCAGCCCCAGCATTTT. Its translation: CASSRDPFGGQPQHF.